This T cell receptor (beta chain) was retrieved from a study of tumor-infiltrating lymphocytes in primary liver carcinoma. With a constant-region primer, TCR beta cDNA was made from roughly 500 ng of total RNA. It was through three nested multiplex PCR rounds of slightly modified ARM-PCR that TCR beta libraries arose. It was with TRBV1-TRBV30 forward primers and a C-beta reverse primer that the first two PCR rounds were run, at approximately 10 cycles each. TCRdb recomputed calls from the multiplex PCR reads with MiXCR, one row per CDR3 protein. Among some 180,000 distinct CDR3 sequences listed, around four fifths were seen once. CDR3 length: 15 residues. Trimming took off 8 bases at V and 0 bases at J, with 18 bases between the two ends. The germline V gene encodes CDR1 SQVTM and CDR2 ANQGSEA. From approximately 20-30 mg of unsorted bulk tissue, DNA and RNA were co-extracted together.

This rearrangement joins TRBV29-1 to TRBJ2-3, with D uncertain. The sequencing sample was made of tumor tissue from primary liver carcinoma. The receptor was isolated from a man aged 35 to 55 with primary liver carcinoma and hepatitis B virus infection. CDR3 region: CSIGRHTTSTDTQYF. The CDR3 DNA reads TGCAGCATAGGACGGCACACTACTAGCACAGATACGCAGTATTTT.